The 17 T cell receptor beta chains reported below all come from one sample, sequenced in a study of cytomegalovirus exposure and HLA in healthy donors. 13 Jbeta primers and 60 Vbeta primers were used for the PCR. Sequencing was performed with immunoSEQ multiplex PCR; in TCRdb, only in-frame clones are kept and a portion is missing. The table includes over 150,000 clones, over 80% detected once. Sequencing was performed on PBMCs. Source of these receptors: a girl aged 10-17 years in good health and CMV-seropositive.

The chain carries TRBV27 and TRBJ2-7; D is uncertain. The CDR3 length is 11 residues. V lost 4 bases, J lost 3 bases, and 4 bases lay in between. Germline values: CDR1 MNHEY, CDR2 SMNVEV (reference sequence). The CDR3 sequence: CASSSGYEQYF. CDR3 sequence (DNA): TGTGCCAGCAGTTCGGGCTACGAGCAGTACTTC.

The chain links TRBV13 to TRBJ2-3; 12 bases line up with TRBD2. Trimming removed 2 bases from V and 3 bases from J; junction bases left unmatched: 3. CDR3 length equals 16 residues. The germline CDR1 and CDR2 sequences are PRHDT and FYEKMQ (reference sequence). CDR3 sequence reads: CASSLRLAGATDTQYF. CDR3 DNA sequence: TGTGCCAGCAGCTTAAGACTAGCGGGAGCGACAGATACGCAGTATTTT.

This chain uses TRBV7-8 with TRBJ2-2; D possibly corresponds to TRBD2 (6 bases). Germline V CDR1 and CDR2: SGHVS, FQNEAQ. The ends were cut back, 4 bases at V and 1 base at J, with 7 bases in the middle. The CDR3 loop spans 14 amino acids. The chain's CDR3 is CASSWDWNTGELFF. The CDR3 bases are TGTGCCAGCAGCTGGGACTGGAACACCGGGGAGCTGTTTTTT.

The rearrangement joins TRBV5-1 to TRBJ1-4, with 11 bases aligning to TRBD1. J lost 0 bases, V lost 3 bases, and 4 bases had no gene match. There are 17 residues in the CDR3. Germline V gene data show CDR1 as SGHRS and CDR2 as YFSETQ. The CDR3 DNA reads as TGCGCCAGCAGCTGGGGACAGGGGGTACCAACTAATGAAAAACTGTTTTTT. Encoded protein: CASSWGQGVPTNEKLFF.

V is TRBV2 and J is TRBJ2-1; 10 positions agree with TRBD2. V was clipped by 5 bases and J by 1 base; unmatched bases: 17. Germline V gene lookup returns CDR1 SNHLY and CDR2 FYNNEI. This CDR3 has 20 residues. DNA for the CDR3: TGTGCCAGCAGTTCTGTATTGGTGCAGCGGGAGGGCCGTTCCTACAATGAGCAGTTCTTC. The encoded protein is CASSSVLVQREGRSYNEQFF.

This clone was seen just once. The gene calls are TRBV5-1 and TRBJ1-2; 8 bases align to TRBD1. The junction had 7 bases not matched to a gene; V was cut back by 4 bases and J by 5 bases. There are 14 residues in the CDR3. Germline values: CDR1 SGHRS, CDR2 YFSETQ. CDR3 sequence reads: CASSLGQGDYGYTF. Written as DNA, the CDR3 is TGCGCCAGCAGCCTTGGACAGGGCGATTATGGCTACACCTTC.

CDR3 nucleotide sequence: TGCGCCAGCAGCAGCAACAGGGAAGTGACAGATACGCAGTATTTT. This translates into CASSSNREVTDTQYF. This sequence joins TRBV5-1 and TRBJ2-3; possibly TRBD1 for D (6 bases). The CDR3 extends over 15 amino acids. The V gene's germline CDR1 is SGHRS and CDR2 YFSETQ. Trimming left V 4 bases short and J 3 bases short, with 15 bases between. The full variable domain, its missing parts supplied by reference TRBV5-1 and TRBJ2-3, is KAGVTQTPRYLIKTRGQQVTLSCSPISGHRSVSWYQQTPGQGLQFLFEYFSETQRNKGNFPGRFSGRQFSNSRSEMNVSTLELGDSALYLCASSSNREVTDTQYFGPGTRLTVL.

V usage is TRBV5-1 and J usage is TRBJ2-1, with 13 bases matching TRBD2. Germline CDR1 reads SGHRS; CDR2 reads YFSETQ. V was pared by 3 bases and J by 6 bases, with 6 bases of the junction left unmatched. CDR3 length equals 16 residues. The CDR3 sequence: CASSSQLAGGFNEQFF. CDR3 sequence (DNA): TGCGCCAGCAGCTCACAACTAGCGGGAGGGTTCAATGAGCAGTTCTTC.

This clone was detected a few times. The chain combines TRBV27 with TRBJ2-1; 14 bases line up with TRBD2. J lost 14 bases, V lost 2 bases, and 14 bases had no gene match. This CDR3 comprises 17 residues. Germline assignment: CDR1 MNHEY and CDR2 SMNVEV (reference sequence). CDR3 sequence: CASSLETGTSGSRGKFF. CDR3 nucleotides: TGTGCCAGCAGTTTAGAGACCGGGACTAGCGGGAGTCGTGGAAAGTTCTTC.

The chain joins TRBV6-5 to TRBJ2-7; 12 nucleotides match TRBD2. CDR1 is MNHEY, CDR2 SVGAGI, per germline. The V gene end was trimmed by 5 bases and the J gene end by 1 base; junction bases not matched to a gene: 3. The CDR3 runs 15 residues. CDR3 bases: TGTGCCAGCAGTCTAGCGGGAGGGCCGTCCTACGAGCAGTACTTC. Protein product: CASSLAGGPSYEQYF.

The J gene is TRBJ2-7, the V gene TRBV13; 9 nucleotides agree with TRBD1. V was clipped by 5 bases and J by 7 bases; unmatched bases: 9. The CDR3 has 14 residues. From germline, CDR1 is PRHDT and CDR2 FYEKMQ (reference sequence). In DNA, the CDR3 is TGTGCCAGCAGCCCCAAGACAGGGGGAGGTGAGCAGTACTTC. This sequence encodes CASSPKTGGGEQYF.

V usage is TRBV18 and J usage is TRBJ1-4; unclear D gene. Trimming left V 0 bases short and J 5 bases short, with 10 bases between. The germline CDR1 and CDR2 sequences are KGHSH and LQKENI. This CDR3 comprises 15 residues. CDR3 coding DNA: TGTGCCAGCTCACCACCATCGAACAGAAATGAAAAACTGTTTTTT. Residues: CASSPPSNRNEKLFF.

The chain joins TRBV27 to TRBJ1-2; D is unclear. V was pared by 6 bases and J by 4 bases, with 12 bases between. CDR1 and CDR2 from the germline V gene are MNHEY and SMNVEV (reference sequence). This CDR3 contains 13 residues. DNA of the CDR3: TGTGCCAGCAGCCGTGGGCTGAGCTATGGCTACACCTTC. Amino acids: CASSRGLSYGYTF.

The chain has TRBV9 and TRBJ1-1; D is possibly TRBD1 (5 bases). The CDR3 length is 15 residues. Germline CDR1 reads SGDLS; CDR2 reads YYNGEE. The V gene lost 4 bases and the J gene lost 1 base, with 14 bases spanning the gap. The CDR3 bases are TGTGCCAGCAGCCCCTCCTGGGGGGGGAACACTGAAGCTTTCTTT. It yields the protein CASSPSWGGNTEAFF. Looking up the rest from reference TRBV9 and TRBJ1-1 gives the full variable domain: DSGVTQTPKHLITATGQRVTLRCSPRSGDLSVYWYQQSLDQGLQFLIQYYNGEERAKGNILERFSAQQFPDLHSELNLSSLELGDSALYFCASSPSWGGNTEAFFGQGTRLTVV.

The genes are TRBV4-1 and TRBJ1-5; D remains ambiguous. The CDR3 spans 15 residues. Germline CDR1 is MGHRA and CDR2 is YSYEKL. Trimming took 0 bases from V and 1 from J, leaving 7 bases between them. CDR3 in DNA: TGCGCCAGCAGCCAAGATCGGTGGAGCAATCAGCCCCAGCATTTT. This codes for CASSQDRWSNQPQHF.

This rearrangement joins TRBV5-6 to TRBJ2-5; maybe TRBD1 (5 bases). From germline, CDR1 is SGHDT and CDR2 YYEEEE. The V and J ends lost 4 bases and 5 bases respectively, with 18 bases between them. This CDR3 has 15 residues. The CDR3 DNA sequence: TGTGCCAGCAGCCGCCGGGCAGGGTCTAGGGAGACCCAGTACTTC. It codes for CASSRRAGSRETQYF.

V is TRBV18 and J is TRBJ2-7, with unresolved D. This CDR3 comprises 13 residues. Germline V gene data show CDR1 as KGHSH and CDR2 as LQKENI. The V end was cut by 4 bases, the J end by 7 bases, with 14 bases between. CDR3 DNA sequence: TGTGCCAGCTCACAAGGAGTAAGATTTGAGCAGTACTTC. Translated, it gives CASSQGVRFEQYF.